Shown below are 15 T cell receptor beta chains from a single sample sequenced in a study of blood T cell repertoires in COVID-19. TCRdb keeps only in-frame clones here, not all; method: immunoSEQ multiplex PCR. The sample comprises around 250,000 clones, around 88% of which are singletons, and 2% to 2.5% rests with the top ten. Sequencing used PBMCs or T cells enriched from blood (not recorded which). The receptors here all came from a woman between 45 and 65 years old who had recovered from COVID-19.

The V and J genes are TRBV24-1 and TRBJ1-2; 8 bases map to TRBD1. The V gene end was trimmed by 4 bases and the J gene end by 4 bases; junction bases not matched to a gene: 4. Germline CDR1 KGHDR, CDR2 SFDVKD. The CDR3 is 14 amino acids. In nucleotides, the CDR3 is TGTGCCACCAGTGAAACCGGGACAGGCTATGGCTACACCTTC. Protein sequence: CATSETGTGYGYTF.

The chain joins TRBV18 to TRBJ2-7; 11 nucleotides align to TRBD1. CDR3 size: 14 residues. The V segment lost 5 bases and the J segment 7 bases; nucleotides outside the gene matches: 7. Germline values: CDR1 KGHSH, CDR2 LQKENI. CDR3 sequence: CASSWDRGIREQYF. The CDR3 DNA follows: TGTGCCAGCTCATGGGACAGGGGGATAAGGGAGCAGTACTTC.

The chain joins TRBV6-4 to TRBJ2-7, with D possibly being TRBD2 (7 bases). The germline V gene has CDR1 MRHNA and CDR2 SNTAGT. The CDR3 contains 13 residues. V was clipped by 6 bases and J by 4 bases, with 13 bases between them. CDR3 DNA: TGTGCCAGCAGCACCGAGGGGGGGTACGAGCAGTACTTC. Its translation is CASSTEGGYEQYF.

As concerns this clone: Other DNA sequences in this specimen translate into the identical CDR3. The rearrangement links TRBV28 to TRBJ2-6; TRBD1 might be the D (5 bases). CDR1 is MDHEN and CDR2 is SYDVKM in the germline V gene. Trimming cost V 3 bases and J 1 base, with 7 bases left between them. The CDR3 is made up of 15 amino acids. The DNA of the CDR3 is TGTGCCAGCAGTTTGGCAGGGTCTGGGGCCAACGTCCTGACTTTC. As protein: CASSLAGSGANVLTF.

CDR3 protein: CASSPTARTAEAFF. The CDR3 DNA sequence: TGTGCCAGCAGCCCGACGGCGAGGACAGCCGAAGCTTTCTTT. The rearrangement joins TRBV7-3 to TRBJ1-1; D is possibly TRBD1 (6 bases). V was shortened by 5 bases and J by 8 bases, with 18 bases between the two germline ends. Germline CDR1 is SGHTA and CDR2 is FQGTGA. The CDR3 consists of 14 residues.

CDR3 nucleotide sequence: TGTGCCAGCAGCCTCCTCGGTAGCCACACCGGGGAGCTGTTTTTT. Amino acids: CASSLLGSHTGELFF. V usage is TRBV13 and J usage is TRBJ2-2; D not certain. This CDR3 spans 15 amino acids. In germline, CDR1 is PRHDT, CDR2 FYEKMQ (reference sequence). V dropped 5 bases and J dropped 3 bases, with 13 bases sitting between them.

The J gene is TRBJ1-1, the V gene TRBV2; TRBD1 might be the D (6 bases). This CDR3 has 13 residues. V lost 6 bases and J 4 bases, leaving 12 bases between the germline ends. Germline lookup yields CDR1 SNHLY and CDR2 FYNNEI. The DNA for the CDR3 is TGTGCCAGCAGATGGACAGCGGCCACTGAAGCTTTCTTT. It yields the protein CASRWTAATEAFF.

The CDR3 coding sequence is TGTGCCAGCAGCATAAACCAGGGGCGGAACACTGAAGCTTTCTTT. It translates to CASSINQGRNTEAFF. J is TRBJ1-1 and V is TRBV5-5, with D tentatively TRBD1 (6 bases). The CDR3 extends over 15 amino acids. V was clipped by 4 bases and J by 1 base, with 14 bases between them. Germline CDR1 reads SGHKS; CDR2 reads YYEKEE (reference sequence).

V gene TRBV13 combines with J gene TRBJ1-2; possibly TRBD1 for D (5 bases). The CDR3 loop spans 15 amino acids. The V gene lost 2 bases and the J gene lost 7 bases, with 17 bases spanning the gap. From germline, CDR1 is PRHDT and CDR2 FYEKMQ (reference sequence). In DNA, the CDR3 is TGTGCCAGCAGCTTAATGCGGGGCTCTACTAGTGGCTACACCTTC. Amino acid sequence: CASSLMRGSTSGYTF.

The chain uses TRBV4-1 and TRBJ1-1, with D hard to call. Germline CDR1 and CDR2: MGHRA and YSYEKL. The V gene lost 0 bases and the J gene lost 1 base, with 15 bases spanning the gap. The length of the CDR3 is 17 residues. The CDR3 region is CASSQESRISWNTEAFF. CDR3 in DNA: TGCGCCAGCAGCCAAGAAAGCAGGATAAGTTGGAACACTGAAGCTTTCTTT.

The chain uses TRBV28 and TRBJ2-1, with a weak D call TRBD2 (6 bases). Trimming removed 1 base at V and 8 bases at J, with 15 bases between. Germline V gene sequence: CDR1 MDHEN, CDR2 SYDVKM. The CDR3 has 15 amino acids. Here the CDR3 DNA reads TGTGCCAGCAGTTTATTCGCGGGAAGGACCGATGAGCAGTTCTTC. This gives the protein CASSLFAGRTDEQFF.

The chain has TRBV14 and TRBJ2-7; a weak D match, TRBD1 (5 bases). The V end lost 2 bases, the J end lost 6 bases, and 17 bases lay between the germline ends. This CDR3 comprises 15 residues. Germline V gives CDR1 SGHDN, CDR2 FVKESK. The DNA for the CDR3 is TGTGCCAGCAGCCAACAATCCAGGGCGGTTGGCGAGCAGTACTTC. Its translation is CASSQQSRAVGEQYF.

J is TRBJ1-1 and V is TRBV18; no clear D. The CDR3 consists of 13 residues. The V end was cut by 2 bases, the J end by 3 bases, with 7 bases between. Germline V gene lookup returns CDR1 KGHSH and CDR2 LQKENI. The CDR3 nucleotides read TGTGCCAGCTCACCAAGCCAGGACACTGAAGCTTTCTTT. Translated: CASSPSQDTEAFF.

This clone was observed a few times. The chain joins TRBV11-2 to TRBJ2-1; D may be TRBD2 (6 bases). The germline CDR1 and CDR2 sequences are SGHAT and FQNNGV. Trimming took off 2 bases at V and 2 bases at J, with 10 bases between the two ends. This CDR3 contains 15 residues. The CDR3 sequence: CASSLLSGPYNEQFF. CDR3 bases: TGTGCCAGCAGCTTACTTAGCGGTCCCTACAATGAGCAGTTCTTC.

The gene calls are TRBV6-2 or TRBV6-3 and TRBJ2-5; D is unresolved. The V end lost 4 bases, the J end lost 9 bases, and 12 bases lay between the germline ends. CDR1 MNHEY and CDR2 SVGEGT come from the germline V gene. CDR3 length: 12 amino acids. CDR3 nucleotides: TGTGCCAGCAGTTCAATCCTGGCGGCCCAGTACTTC. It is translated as CASSSILAAQYF.